Listed here is a single T cell receptor beta chain. This sample stems from a study of blood T cell repertoires in COVID-19. Trimming shortened V by 7 bases and J by 3 bases, and 12 bases separated the two germline ends. Germline CDR1 is SEHNR and CDR2 is FQNEAQ (reference sequence). This CDR3 comprises 13 residues. The method was immunoSEQ multiplex PCR; TCRdb's version includes in-frame clones alone and lacks a portion of them. The data hold about 340,000 clones, with roughly 90% observed a single time. The receptor's source is a woman in her thirties who had recovered from COVID-19. V and J are TRBV7-9 and TRBJ1-1; weak D call: TRBD1 (5 bases). The sequenced sample was PBMCs or T cells enriched from blood (not recorded which). CDR3: CASNRREDTEAFF. CDR3 bases: TGTGCCAGCAACCGCAGGGAGGACACTGAAGCTTTCTTT. The full variable domain, with the rest looked up from reference TRBV7-9 and TRBJ1-1, is DTGVSQNPRHKITKRGQNVTFRCDPISEHNRLYWYRQTLGQGPEFLTYFQNEAQLEKSRLLSDRFSAERPKGSFSTLEIQRTEQGDSAMYLCASNRREDTEAFFGQGTRLTVV.